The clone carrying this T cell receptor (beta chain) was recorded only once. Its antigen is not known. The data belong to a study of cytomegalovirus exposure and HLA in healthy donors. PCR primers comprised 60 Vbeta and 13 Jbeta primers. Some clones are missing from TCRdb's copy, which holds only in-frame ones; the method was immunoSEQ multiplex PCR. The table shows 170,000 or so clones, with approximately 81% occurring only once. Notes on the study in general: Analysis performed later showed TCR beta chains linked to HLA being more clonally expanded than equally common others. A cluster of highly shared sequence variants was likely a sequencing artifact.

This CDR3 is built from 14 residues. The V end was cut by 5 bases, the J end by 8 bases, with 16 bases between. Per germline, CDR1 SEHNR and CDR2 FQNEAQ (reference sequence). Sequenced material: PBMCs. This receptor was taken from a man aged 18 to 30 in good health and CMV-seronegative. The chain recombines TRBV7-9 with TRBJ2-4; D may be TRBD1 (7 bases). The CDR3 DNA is TGTGCCAGCAGCCCCCGGACAGGAGGGGACATTCAGTACTTC. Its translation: CASSPRTGGDIQYF.